This T cell receptor beta chain derives from a study of blood T cell repertoires in COVID-19. Turning to the study itself: Both acute and convalescent COVID-19 samples were obtained from the United States, Italy and Spain. PBMCs, B-cell-depleted T cells, or T cells provided the cDNA or gDNA that made up the material.

Measured with immunoSEQ multiplex PCR; TCRdb has only the in-frame clones, and not every one. The sample has about 240,000 clones, nearly 85% seen once. Sequenced sample: peripheral blood. This receptor was obtained from a human donor in a cohort sampled during active COVID-19.

CDR3 coding DNA: TGTGCCAGCAGCCGTCAACAGGGGGTCGGGGAGCTGTTTTTT. This gives the protein CASSRQQGVGELFF. The chain has TRBV6-5 and TRBJ2-2; 8 positions match TRBD1. The V and J ends lost 6 bases and 7 bases, in that order; junction bases with no gene match: 7. The CDR3 has 14 amino acids. The germline gives CDR1 MNHEY, CDR2 SVGAGI.